This passage covers 12 T cell receptor beta chains from one sample sequenced in a study of blood T cell repertoires in COVID-19. Sequencing used immunoSEQ multiplex PCR; TCRdb keeps in-frame clones, though not all of them. The sample has about 200,000 clones; 75% to 90% are singletons. The sequencing sample was made of PBMCs or T cells enriched from blood (not recorded which). The source is a woman aged 25 to 45 who had been exposed to COVID-19.

V and J are TRBV7-9 and TRBJ1-2, with a possible D match to TRBD1 (6 bases). CDR3 length: 13 amino acids. Trimming left V 4 bases short and J 4 bases short, with 10 bases between. CDR1 is SEHNR and CDR2 is FQNEAQ in the germline V gene (reference sequence). In nucleotides, the CDR3 is TGTGCCAGCAGCTCGAGCAGGGGCTATGGCTACACCTTC. Translating it yields CASSSSRGYGYTF.

The V call is TRBV6-5, the J call TRBJ1-2; possibly TRBD1 for D (6 bases). The CDR3 is 13 residues long. The germline V gene has CDR1 MNHEY and CDR2 SVGAGI. Deletions cut 4 bases from V and 6 bases from J, with 12 bases between. CDR3 coding DNA: TGTGCCAGCAGTTGGCCAGGGGACAATGGCTACACCTTC. As protein: CASSWPGDNGYTF.

The chain carries TRBV19 and TRBJ2-7; the match to TRBD1 covers 12 bases. Trimming took 5 bases from V and 4 from J; bases not matched to a gene: 12. The CDR3 has 17 amino acids. Germline lookup yields CDR1 LNHDA and CDR2 SQIVND (reference sequence). DNA for the CDR3: TGTGCCAGTAGTTTCAAGAACCAGGGACAGGGGGCTTACGAGCAGTACTTC. This encodes CASSFKNQGQGAYEQYF.

The chain couples TRBV5-1 to TRBJ1-6, with 8 bases fitting TRBD1. Germline V gives CDR1 SGHRS, CDR2 YFSETQ. The CDR3 sequence is 15 residues long. V lost 5 bases, J lost 7 bases, and 8 bases stayed unmatched. In DNA form, the CDR3 reads TGCGCCAGCAGGTGGCAGGGGGCACGGAATTCACCCCTCCACTTT. This gives the protein CASRWQGARNSPLHF.

The V gene is TRBV21-1, the J gene TRBJ1-1. TRBV21-1 is shown as a pseudogene. CDR3 length: 14 amino acids. The CDR3 coding sequence is TGTGCCAGCACCCGGGGGGCAGGGAACACTGAAGCTTTCTTT. This sequence encodes CASTRGAGNTEAFF.

This sequence joins TRBV9 and TRBJ1-1; unclear D gene. The CDR3 has 13 residues. Germline V gene data show CDR1 as SGDLS and CDR2 as YYNGEE. V was trimmed by 0 bases and J by 6 bases, leaving 9 bases between them. The CDR3 sequence is CASSVGRSAEAFF. DNA for the CDR3: TGTGCCAGCAGCGTAGGTAGGAGTGCTGAAGCTTTCTTT. Based on the CDR3 plus reference TRBV9 and TRBJ1-1, the full variable domain is DSGVTQTPKHLITATGQRVTLRCSPRSGDLSVYWYQQSLDQGLQFLIQYYNGEERAKGNILERFSAQQFPDLHSELNLSSLELGDSALYFCASSVGRSAEAFFGQGTRLTVV.

This clone was recorded only once. The chain is built from TRBV10-2 and TRBJ2-7; 13 bases line up with TRBD2. CDR1 is WSHSY and CDR2 is SAAADI in the germline V gene. V lost 6 bases and J lost 2; bases outside the gene matches: 4. The CDR3 runs to 15 residues. CDR3 region: CASRGLAGTTYEQYF. CDR3 DNA sequence: TGCGCCAGCAGGGGACTAGCGGGGACCACCTACGAGCAGTACTTC.

The rearrangement joins TRBV20-1 to TRBJ1-1; 7 bases fit TRBD1. The CDR3 consists of 14 residues. V shed 3 bases, J shed 4 bases, and the junction held 8 bases outside the gene matches. The V gene's germline CDR1 is DFQATT and CDR2 SNEGSKA (reference sequence). The CDR3, as DNA: TGCAGTGCTAGTAAGGGGGCGATTGCCACTGAAGCTTTCTTT. This encodes CSASKGAIATEAFF.

This clone was detected only once. The rearrangement uses TRBV30 and TRBJ2-7; D unclear. The CDR3 has 13 amino acids. Germline V gene lookup returns CDR1 GTSNPN and CDR2 SVGIG (reference sequence). The V end was cut by 0 bases, the J end by 7 bases, with 13 bases between. CDR3 region: CAWSVRVEGEQYF. The DNA for the CDR3 is TGTGCCTGGAGTGTACGGGTAGAAGGTGAGCAGTACTTC.

The chain combines TRBV5-1 with TRBJ2-5, with 7 bases aligning to TRBD1. The CDR3 sequence is 15 residues long. Per germline, CDR1 SGHRS and CDR2 YFSETQ. V lost 7 bases, J lost 5 bases, and 14 bases stayed unmatched. The CDR3 sequence: CASHPSTGPWETQYF. In nucleotides, the CDR3 is TGCGCCAGCCACCCTTCGACAGGGCCGTGGGAGACCCAGTACTTC. The variable domain in full, completed from reference TRBV5-1 and TRBJ2-5, reads KAGVTQTPRYLIKTRGQQVTLSCSPISGHRSVSWYQQTPGQGLQFLFEYFSETQRNKGNFPGRFSGRQFSNSRSEMNVSTLELGDSALYLCASHPSTGPWETQYFGPGTRLLVL.

This chain links TRBV7-9 with TRBJ1-1, with a possible D match to TRBD1 (5 bases). CDR3 length: 13 residues. The ends were cut back, 5 bases at V and 1 base at J, with 8 bases in the middle. Germline V CDR1 and CDR2: SEHNR, FQNEAQ (reference sequence). CDR3 bases: TGTGCCAGCAGCGGCGACAGGAACACTGAAGCTTTCTTT. Its protein product is CASSGDRNTEAFF. Drawing the rest from reference TRBV7-9 and TRBJ1-1, the complete variable domain is DTGVSQNPRHKITKRGQNVTFRCDPISEHNRLYWYRQTLGQGPEFLTYFQNEAQLEKSRLLSDRFSAERPKGSFSTLEIQRTEQGDSAMYLCASSGDRNTEAFFGQGTRLTVV.

The gene calls are TRBV5-6 and TRBJ2-1; the match to TRBD2 covers 8 bases. V shed 3 bases, J shed 5 bases, and the junction held 7 bases outside the gene matches. The length of the CDR3 is 15 residues. Germline CDR1 SGHDT, CDR2 YYEEEE. The CDR3 reads CASSSGGRPDNEQFF. The CDR3, as DNA: TGTGCCAGCAGCTCGGGGGGGAGGCCTGACAATGAGCAGTTCTTC. Looking up the rest from reference TRBV5-6 and TRBJ2-1 gives the full variable domain: DAGVTQSPTHLIKTRGQQVTLRCSPKSGHDTVSWYQQALGQGPQFIFQYYEEEERQRGNFPDRFSGHQFPNYSSELNVNALLLGDSALYLCASSSGGRPDNEQFFGPGTRLTVL.